Below, 28 T cell receptor beta chains from the same sample are listed, as sequenced in a study of T cell changes during pregnancy in multiple sclerosis. Repertoires were generated with immunoSEQ multiplex PCR, while TCRdb's copy carries only in-frame clones and drops some. Here the sample spans approximately 51,000 clones, over 80% being singletons. The source was CD4+ T cells from peripheral blood mononuclear cells, collected after pregnancy. The receptors derive from a female donor with multiple sclerosis, enrolled in a pregnancy study.

This sequence joins TRBV29-1 and TRBJ1-5; the match to TRBD1 covers 7 bases. Per the germline V gene, CDR1 is SQVTM and CDR2 is ANQGSEA. The CDR3 is 13 residues long. The ends lost 5 bases at V and 7 bases at J; junction bases unmatched: 8. CDR3 bases: TGCAGCGTTAAGACAGGGAATCGGCAGCCCCAGCATTTT. Its translation: CSVKTGNRQPQHF.

CDR3 residues: CASSPDSNPGTQYF. CDR3 DNA sequence: TGTGCCAGCAGTCCAGACTCTAACCCGGGGACCCAGTACTTC. The chain recombines TRBV2 with TRBJ2-5; D is unresolved. The CDR3 spans 14 residues. Between the trimmed V and J ends, which lost 5 bases and 7 bases, there was a span of 17 bases. CDR1 is SNHLY, CDR2 FYNNEI, per germline.

The V call is TRBV27, the J call TRBJ1-5; TRBD1 aligns across 8 bases. The CDR3 is 13 amino acids. V shed 6 bases and J 5 bases; nucleotides not matched to a gene: 3. In germline, CDR1 is MNHEY, CDR2 SMNVEV (reference sequence). The CDR3 DNA sequence: TGTGCCAGCAGGGACAGGGTGGATCAGCCCCAGCATTTT. It translates to CASRDRVDQPQHF.

The V call is TRBV4-3, the J call TRBJ2-2, with 8 bases matching TRBD2. The CDR3 has 16 residues. Germline CDR1 and CDR2: LGHNA and YSLEER. V lost 0 bases to trimming and J lost 1 base; unmatched junction nucleotides: 1. In nucleotides, the CDR3 is TGCGCCAGCAGCCAAGAGACTAGCGTGAACACCGGGGAGCTGTTTTTT. Amino acid sequence: CASSQETSVNTGELFF.

J is TRBJ2-6 and V is TRBV7-8; D is perhaps TRBD1 (5 bases). The germline V gene encodes CDR1 SGHVS and CDR2 FQNEAQ. CDR3 length equals 19 residues. The V end was cut by 3 bases, the J end by 3 bases, with 21 bases between. The CDR3 reads CASSFLRQGLRGGANVLTF. CDR3 nucleotides: TGTGCCAGCAGCTTCCTCAGGCAGGGATTAAGGGGTGGGGCCAACGTCCTGACTTTC.

The sample holds one count of this clone. The same CDR3 is also encoded by other DNA sequences in this sample. This sequence joins TRBV28 and TRBJ1-2, with a tentative D call TRBD1 (5 bases). Germline CDR1 MDHEN, CDR2 SYDVKM. The CDR3 length is 14 residues. Trimming stripped 3 bases from V and 5 bases from J, with 13 bases between. DNA of the CDR3: TGTGCCAGCAGTTTCCCCCCCGCAGGGTATGGCTACACCTTC. Protein: CASSFPPAGYGYTF.

The chain combines TRBV18 with TRBJ2-7; the D gene is possibly TRBD1 (8 bases). This CDR3 comprises 17 residues. Between the trimmed V and J ends, which lost 3 bases and 5 bases, there was a span of 23 bases. The germline gives CDR1 KGHSH, CDR2 LQKENI. The CDR3 nucleotides read TGTGCCAGCTCACCTATCCGACAGGGGTTAGGGAGGGACGAGCAGTACTTC. Its translation: CASSPIRQGLGRDEQYF.

V and J are TRBV5-1 and TRBJ1-6; D perhaps matches TRBD1 (5 bases). The V end was cut by 5 bases, the J end by 5 bases, with 8 bases between. The CDR3 is 13 residues long. Germline lookup yields CDR1 SGHRS and CDR2 YFSETQ. CDR3 loop: CASSLGDNSPLHF. The CDR3 DNA sequence: TGCGCCAGCAGTTTAGGGGATAATTCACCCCTCCACTTT. Full variable domain (outside the CDR3, taken from reference TRBV5-1 and TRBJ1-6): KAGVTQTPRYLIKTRGQQVTLSCSPISGHRSVSWYQQTPGQGLQFLFEYFSETQRNKGNFPGRFSGRQFSNSRSEMNVSTLELGDSALYLCASSLGDNSPLHFGNGTRLTVT.

As concerns this clone: An end of the junction does not agree with germline; a read error may underlie this. The J gene is TRBJ2-3, the V gene TRBV14; no clear D. CDR3 length equals 13 residues. CDR1 and CDR2 (germline): SGHDN, FVKESK. The chain's CDR3 is CASSQAQTYLQPF. In DNA, the CDR3 is TGTGCCAGCAGCCAAGCCCAGACTTACCTTCAACCTTTT.

V and J are TRBV4-3 and TRBJ2-7; D is possibly TRBD2 (6 bases). The V end was cut by 4 bases, the J end by 4 bases, with 17 bases between. The CDR3 is 15 residues long. In germline, CDR1 is LGHNA, CDR2 YSLEER. The DNA for the CDR3 is TGCGCCAGCAGCCCCGAATTAGCGGCAACATACGAGCAGTACTTC. Protein: CASSPELAATYEQYF.

The chain couples TRBV6-1 to TRBJ1-1, with a possible D match to TRBD1 (5 bases). The CDR3 length is 15 residues. Deletions cut 6 bases from V and 4 bases from J, with 18 bases between. Germline-derived CDR1 and CDR2 are MNHNS and SASEGT. CDR3 amino acids: CASSPKTRVGTEAFF. The CDR3 bases are TGTGCCAGCAGCCCGAAGACCAGGGTAGGCACTGAAGCTTTCTTT.

The chain has TRBV2 and TRBJ2-7, with 9 bases identical to TRBD1. This CDR3 comprises 14 residues. V lost 6 bases to trimming and J lost 2 bases; unmatched junction nucleotides: 5. From germline, CDR1 is SNHLY and CDR2 FYNNEI. CDR3 amino acids: CASRGQGRTYEQYF. DNA for the CDR3: TGTGCCAGCAGAGGACAGGGGCGAACCTACGAGCAGTACTTC.

The CDR3, as DNA: TGTGCCACCAGCAGAGATACTAGCGGGAGAGGTGAGCAGTTCTTC. Translated: CATSRDTSGRGEQFF. This chain connects TRBV15 to TRBJ2-1, with 11 bases lining up with TRBD2. CDR1 LNHNV and CDR2 YYDKDF come from the germline V gene (reference sequence). The CDR3 length is 15 residues. Trimming removed 0 bases from V and 9 bases from J; junction bases left unmatched: 4.

V and J are TRBV11-2 and TRBJ2-7; TRBD1 agrees at 8 bases. With V trimmed by 1 base and J by 2 bases, 7 bases remained unmatched. The germline V gene has CDR1 SGHAT and CDR2 FQNNGV. The CDR3 sequence is 16 residues long. This CDR3 is CASSLVPGQGTYEQYF. The CDR3 coding sequence is TGTGCCAGCAGCTTAGTACCCGGACAGGGAACCTACGAGCAGTACTTC.

This rearrangement joins TRBV10-3 to TRBJ2-3; TRBD2 matches 12 bases. This CDR3 is built from 20 residues. Germline V gene sequence: CDR1 ENHRY, CDR2 SYGVKD. Germline trimming cut 0 bases from V and 2 bases from J; bases unmatched to any gene: 12. The CDR3 DNA is TGTGCCATCAGTGAGTCGGCTAGCGGGAGGGTATATTCCTCCACAGATACGCAGTATTTT. Protein: CAISESASGRVYSSTDTQYF.

J is TRBJ1-4 and V is TRBV28; D is unclear. The CDR3 consists of 13 residues. The germline V and J ends were trimmed by 7 bases and 7 bases, with 13 bases remaining between them. From germline, CDR1 is MDHEN and CDR2 SYDVKM. CDR3 DNA sequence: TGTGCCAGCACTCCCCAGAATATTGAAAAACTGTTTTTT. Translating gives CASTPQNIEKLFF. Drawing the rest from reference TRBV28 and TRBJ1-4, the complete variable domain is DVKVTQSSRYLVKRTGEKVFLECVQDMDHENMFWYRQDPGLGLRLIYFSYDVKMKEKGDIPEGYSVSREKKERFSLILESASTNQTSMYLCASTPQNIEKLFFGSGTQLSVL.

The V call is TRBV6-5, the J call TRBJ2-4; no reliable D call. Germline values: CDR1 MNHEY, CDR2 SVGAGI. V lost 3 bases and J 0 bases, leaving 9 bases between the germline ends. The CDR3 has 15 amino acids. The CDR3 loop is CASSYSSIAKNIQYF. For the CDR3, the DNA is TGTGCCAGCAGTTATTCTAGTATAGCCAAAAACATTCAGTACTTC.

The chain links TRBV7-6 to TRBJ2-5; 10 bases map to TRBD1. Looked up from germline, CDR1 is SGHVS and CDR2 is FNYEAQ. The junction had 1 base not matched to a gene; V was cut back by 1 base and J by 5 bases. This CDR3 has 14 residues. The CDR3 sequence is CASSLGTGGETQYF. In DNA form, the CDR3 reads TGTGCCAGCAGCTTAGGGACAGGGGGGGAGACCCAGTACTTC.

This chain links TRBV6-6 with TRBJ2-7, with unresolved D. Trimming pared 5 bases from V and 2 bases from J, leaving 10 bases between. Germline V gene lookup returns CDR1 MNHNY and CDR2 SVGAGI (reference sequence). This CDR3 is 13 amino acids long. CDR3: CASSHDKAYEQYF. DNA of the CDR3: TGTGCCAGCAGTCACGACAAAGCCTACGAGCAGTACTTC.

The chain is built from TRBV19 and TRBJ2-3, with D hard to call. V was trimmed by 7 bases and J by 2 bases, leaving 13 bases between them. Germline V gene sequence: CDR1 LNHDA, CDR2 SQIVND (reference sequence). The CDR3 extends over 14 amino acids. In nucleotides, the CDR3 is TGTGCCAGTACTCGCTCACTCCTCACAGATACGCAGTATTTT. Its protein is CASTRSLLTDTQYF.

This clone was seen only a few times. This chain uses TRBV5-1 with TRBJ1-1; D perhaps matches TRBD1 (6 bases). The CDR3 loop spans 14 amino acids. The ends were cut back, 0 bases at V and 4 bases at J, with 10 bases in the middle. Germline V gene sequence: CDR1 SGHRS, CDR2 YFSETQ. DNA for the CDR3: TGCGCCAGCAGCTTGGCAGGGGCTGTCACTGAAGCTTTCTTT. This encodes CASSLAGAVTEAFF.

The chain recombines TRBV27 with TRBJ2-3; 7 bases are a match to TRBD2. The V gene's germline CDR1 is MNHEY and CDR2 SMNVEV (reference sequence). Trimming removed 7 bases from V and 1 base from J; junction bases left unmatched: 5. This CDR3 has 14 amino acids. The CDR3 nucleotides read TGTGCCAGCAAAAGTGGGGGGGGCACAGATACGCAGTATTTT. Protein: CASKSGGGTDTQYF.

The rearrangement joins TRBV27 to TRBJ2-2, with 7 bases matching TRBD2. Looked up from germline, CDR1 is MNHEY and CDR2 is SMNVEV (reference sequence). J gave up 8 bases and V 4 bases, and 10 bases lay outside the gene matches. This CDR3 contains 15 residues. The CDR3 bases are TGTGCCAGCAGTTCCGCTAGCGGAGGTGGTGGGGAGCTGTTTTTT. Translating gives CASSSASGGGGELFF.

This chain connects TRBV29-1 to TRBJ2-7; D may be TRBD2 (5 bases). This CDR3 is built from 15 residues. CDR1 is SQVTM, CDR2 ANQGSEA, per germline. Trimming took off 0 bases at V and 0 bases at J, with 12 bases between the two ends. In DNA form, the CDR3 reads TGCAGCGTTGAAGATACGAGCGGCCTCTCCTACGAGCAGTACTTC. This codes for CSVEDTSGLSYEQYF.

The rearrangement links TRBV7-9 to TRBJ1-4; possible D gene TRBD1, 6 bases. Between the trimmed V and J ends, which lost 5 bases and 3 bases, there was a span of 10 bases. Germline CDR1 is SEHNR and CDR2 is FQNEAQ (reference sequence). The CDR3 is 14 amino acids. The CDR3 DNA is TGTGCCAGCAGCGCCAGGGGATCTAATGAAAAACTGTTTTTT. It specifies CASSARGSNEKLFF.

The chain recombines TRBV28 with TRBJ1-1; D is unresolved. Trimming took off 3 bases at V and 6 bases at J, with 23 bases between the two ends. This CDR3 is built from 17 residues. Per the germline V gene, CDR1 is MDHEN and CDR2 is SYDVKM. The CDR3 spells CASSFPMVGPGRPEAFF. The CDR3 DNA reads as TGTGCCAGCAGTTTCCCGATGGTAGGCCCGGGGAGACCTGAAGCTTTCTTT. Based on the CDR3 plus reference TRBV28 and TRBJ1-1, the full variable domain is DVKVTQSSRYLVKRTGEKVFLECVQDMDHENMFWYRQDPGLGLRLIYFSYDVKMKEKGDIPEGYSVSREKKERFSLILESASTNQTSMYLCASSFPMVGPGRPEAFFGQGTRLTVV.

The chain carries TRBV14 and TRBJ1-2; the D is unclear. The ends were cut back, 3 bases at V and 0 bases at J, with 8 bases in the middle. Per germline, CDR1 SGHDN and CDR2 FVKESK. The CDR3 contains 14 residues. DNA of the CDR3: TGTGCCAGCAGCCAGTTGAGTCCTAACTATGGCTACACCTTC. This codes for CASSQLSPNYGYTF.

This chain uses TRBV4-3 with TRBJ1-4, with TRBD1 matching 7 bases. The CDR3 totals 16 residues. Trimming cost V 0 bases and J 2 bases; bases outside gene matches: 3. Looked up from germline, CDR1 is LGHNA and CDR2 is YSLEER. The CDR3 spells CASSQEGRGTNEKLFF. The CDR3 coding sequence is TGCGCCAGCAGCCAAGAGGGCAGGGGGACTAATGAAAAACTGTTTTTT.